This T cell receptor (beta chain) was sequenced during a study of Ad26.COV2.S vaccination and SARS-CoV-2 variants. Sequenced by immunoSEQ multiplex PCR; TCRdb stores in-frame clones only, minus some. This table holds approximately 360,000 clones, 83% found once. Trimming shortened V by 6 bases and J by 4 bases, and 10 bases separated the two germline ends. In germline, CDR1 is SNHLY, CDR2 FYNNEI. The CDR3 consists of 13 residues. Note on this clone: Its antigen is undetermined.

Treatment indicated: roughly 18 received Ad26.COV2.S at low or high dose, single or two shots; 5 received placebo; per-sample allocation not given. Samples were taken on day 63 after the first vaccine or placebo injection. In the vaccine, an Ad26 vector expressed the SARS-CoV-2 spike of the Wuhan strain. Whole-study results and caveats: Vaccinees and placebo recipients showed similar non-spike TCR breadth.

The TCR sequence derives from a person between 18 and 59 years old who received the Ad26.COV2.S COVID-19 vaccine or a placebo. The sample was peripheral blood, taken in a trial of Ad26.COV2.S vaccine versus placebo. The V and J genes are TRBV2 and TRBJ2-1; perhaps TRBD2 as D (6 bases). CDR3 in DNA: TGTGCCAGCAGGGGGGGACCGTACAATGAGCAGTTCTTC. Amino acids: CASRGGPYNEQFF.